This T cell receptor (beta chain) is drawn from a study of cytomegalovirus exposure and HLA in healthy donors. Study-level background: Caucasian-associated ancestry cluster membership applied to just over 80% of under 450 genotyped donors.

This clone showed up just a few times. Its antigen is not identified. PCR employed 60 Vbeta and 13 Jbeta primers. Libraries were prepared by immunoSEQ multiplex PCR; TCRdb keeps only in-frame clonotypes and omits some of them. The profile shows more than 75,000 clones, roughly 85% of them singletons. Points from the study as a whole: In terms of immune exposure information, only CMV serostatus was available.

The TCR originated in a young man in good health and CMV-seronegative. The specimen was PBMCs.

Here the CDR3 reads CASSLQGAGTEAFF. The CDR3, as DNA: TGTGCCAGCAGCTTACAGGGGGCAGGGACTGAAGCTTTCTTT. The chain has TRBV7-9 and TRBJ1-1; 8 bases match TRBD1. The germline V gene has CDR1 SEHNR and CDR2 FQNEAQ (reference sequence). This CDR3 has 14 amino acids. After removal of 2 bases from V and 5 bases from J, the junction contained 4 bases not matched to a gene.